Sequencing of this TCR beta chain was carried out in a study of T-cell memory formation after mild COVID-19. TCR alpha and TCR beta cDNA libraries carrying sample barcodes and UMIs came from 5'RACE with constant-segment primers. TCRdb reanalysed the 5' RACE reads using MiXCR and keeps one entry per CDR3 protein. This table has roughly 50,000 distinct CDR3 sequences, over 9% appearing once. With regard to this clonotype: What it binds is not known.

Study findings and constraints: Contracting clones from day 15 to 85 had balanced CD4/CD8; later expanders favoured CD4+. CD4+ contracting clones were found mainly in CM and EM, and CD8+ ones in EMRA.

V gave up 7 bases and J gave up 2 bases, with 8 bases separating them. Germline values: CDR1 SGHTS, CDR2 YDEGEE. The CDR3 length is 12 residues. Specimen: PBMCs or a T cell subset sorted from them (not recorded which). The clonotype was recovered from a man younger than 35 who had mild COVID-19 (a few samples of this study predate the infection). Cell type and time point are not known. The chain combines TRBV5-8 with TRBJ2-3; D is uncertain. CDR3 DNA: TGTGCCAGCGCCGAGGACACAGATACGCAGTATTTT. Its protein is CASAEDTDTQYF.